This T cell receptor (beta chain) was captured by sequencing in a study of T cell responses to AZD1222 COVID-19 vaccine. CDR1 and CDR2 from the germline V gene are MGHDK and SYGVNS. The CDR3 totals 17 residues. V lost 6 bases and J lost 0, with 21 bases in between. Study-level results: It was only a handful of AZD1222 recipients who were seropositive at baseline.

Only a few counts were recorded for this clone. Its antigen is still unknown. Some clones are missing from TCRdb's copy, which holds only in-frame ones; the method was immunoSEQ multiplex PCR. Of about 150,000 clones in the sample, roughly nine tenths were seen once. The V call is TRBV25-1, the J call TRBJ2-7, with a weak D call TRBD1 (6 bases). The sample consisted of peripheral blood, taken on day 0 of AZD1222 vaccination. This clonotype originated in an adult in good health. The DNA for the CDR3 is TGTGCCAGCAGCGGAGGAGTCTGGGGGCAGAGCTCCTACGAGCAGTACTTC. Translated: CASSGGVWGQSSYEQYF.